This entry lists 12 T cell receptor beta chains sequenced from one sample in a study of T cell responses to AZD1222 COVID-19 vaccine. Assay: immunoSEQ multiplex PCR; the TCRdb copy retains only in-frame clones and omits some. The data hold 95,000 to 100,000 clones, with around 84% observed a single time. The starting material was peripheral blood, obtained on day 0 of AZD1222 vaccination. Receptors were obtained from an adult in good health.

This chain connects TRBV18 to TRBJ2-5; D possibly corresponds to TRBD2 (6 bases). The CDR3 consists of 15 residues. Trimming removed 2 bases from V and 2 bases from J, with 12 bases in between. Per germline, CDR1 KGHSH and CDR2 LQKENI. The CDR3 protein is CASSPDAGLQETQYF. CDR3 DNA sequence: TGTGCCAGCTCACCAGACGCGGGGCTTCAAGAGACCCAGTACTTC.

The V gene is TRBV19, the J gene TRBJ2-3; 8 positions match TRBD2. The CDR3 loop spans 13 amino acids. Germline CDR1 is LNHDA and CDR2 is SQIVND (reference sequence). J gave up 4 bases and V 8 bases, and 5 bases lay outside the gene matches. The CDR3 sequence is CASGEAGADTQYF. The CDR3 nucleotides read TGTGCCAGTGGGGAAGCGGGAGCAGATACGCAGTATTTT.

This clone was seen a single time. The J gene is TRBJ2-5, the V gene TRBV5-1, with 10 bases identical to TRBD1. The junction had 8 bases not matched to a gene; V was cut back by 4 bases and J by 5 bases. The CDR3 contains 15 residues. CDR1 and CDR2 from the germline V gene are SGHRS and YFSETQ. The DNA of the CDR3 is TGCGCCAGCAGCCTGGGACAGGGGTCGTGGGAGACCCAGTACTTC. It encodes CASSLGQGSWETQYF.

This rearrangement joins TRBV10-3 to TRBJ1-4; D call uncertain. Per the germline V gene, CDR1 is ENHRY and CDR2 is SYGVKD. This CDR3 spans 13 amino acids. V shed 10 bases and J shed 2 bases, with 11 bases lying between them. The chain's CDR3 is CATLSDTNEKLFF. CDR3 DNA: TGTGCCACCCTATCAGATACTAATGAAAAACTGTTTTTT.

CDR3 in amino acids: CASSLFTDTQYF. CDR3 DNA sequence: TGTGCCAGCAGCTTGTTCACAGATACGCAGTATTTT. The V call is TRBV5-5, the J call TRBJ2-3; D unclear. Germline V gives CDR1 SGHKS, CDR2 YYEKEE (reference sequence). The ends were cut back, 1 base at V and 2 bases at J, with 2 bases in the middle. This CDR3 spans 12 amino acids.

V gene TRBV4-2 combines with J gene TRBJ1-5, with D tentatively TRBD1 (6 bases). Germline V gives CDR1 LGHNA, CDR2 YNFKEQ. V was trimmed by 0 bases and J by 7 bases, leaving 13 bases between them. The CDR3 runs 15 residues. CDR3 protein: CASSQEGGRGQPQHF. The CDR3 DNA follows: TGTGCCAGCAGCCAAGAGGGGGGGCGCGGGCAGCCCCAGCATTTT.

V gene TRBV7-2 combines with J gene TRBJ2-1, with D tentatively TRBD2 (6 bases). Trimming shortened V by 6 bases and J by 0 bases, and 21 bases separated the two germline ends. The CDR3 runs to 18 residues. Germline CDR1 reads SGHTA; CDR2 reads FQGNSA. CDR3 sequence: CASSHFSGGLSSYNEQFF. The DNA of the CDR3 is TGTGCCAGCAGTCATTTTTCCGGAGGGCTCAGCTCCTACAATGAGCAGTTCTTC.

This chain uses TRBV6-2 or TRBV6-3 with TRBJ2-3; perhaps TRBD2 as D (5 bases). This CDR3 is built from 15 residues. Trimming stripped 2 bases from V and 0 bases from J, with 9 bases between. The germline V gene has CDR1 MNHEY and CDR2 SVGEGT. CDR3 protein: CASSYGGRSTDTQYF. The DNA of the CDR3 is TGTGCCAGCAGTTACGGTGGGAGAAGCACAGATACGCAGTATTTT.

The V gene is TRBV29-1, the J gene TRBJ2-3; the D gene is possibly TRBD1 (6 bases). V lost 6 bases to trimming and J lost 1 base, with 11 bases between them. The CDR3 is 13 amino acids. The V gene's germline CDR1 is SQVTM and CDR2 ANQGSEA. The CDR3 bases are TGCAGCGTCCGACAGGTGGGCACAGATACGCAGTATTTT. It yields the protein CSVRQVGTDTQYF.

The chain carries TRBV24-1 and TRBJ2-5; 9 bases fit TRBD1. V lost 2 bases and J lost 6; bases outside the gene matches: 9. The CDR3 totals 16 residues. Germline CDR1 and CDR2: KGHDR and SFDVKD. CDR3 amino acids: CATSDSGTGSKKTQYF. The DNA of the CDR3 is TGTGCCACCAGTGATTCCGGGACAGGGTCTAAAAAGACCCAGTACTTC.

V usage is TRBV7-2 and J usage is TRBJ2-7; TRBD2 is a possible D gene (6 bases). The CDR3 covers 14 residues. The germline V gene has CDR1 SGHTA and CDR2 FQGNSA. Deletions cut 4 bases from V and 4 bases from J, with 14 bases between. The CDR3 here is CASSYRAGLYEQYF. The CDR3 region has the DNA TGTGCCAGCAGCTATCGAGCGGGCCTATACGAGCAGTACTTC. Together with reference TRBV7-2 and TRBJ2-7, the CDR3 gives the full variable domain: GAGVSQSPSNKVTEKGKDVELRCDPISGHTALYWYRQSLGQGLEFLIYFQGNSAPDKSGLPSDRFSAERTGGSVSTLTIQRTQQEDSAVYLCASSYRAGLYEQYFGPGTRLTVT.

The rearrangement joins TRBV28 to TRBJ1-5; D is undetermined. CDR3 length: 13 residues. Germline CDR1 is MDHEN and CDR2 is SYDVKM. V was pared by 1 base and J by 6 bases, with 7 bases between. In DNA form, the CDR3 reads TGTGCCAGCAGTTTATTCGCGATTCAGCCCCAGCATTTT. This translates into CASSLFAIQPQHF. Looking up the rest from reference TRBV28 and TRBJ1-5 gives the full variable domain: DVKVTQSSRYLVKRTGEKVFLECVQDMDHENMFWYRQDPGLGLRLIYFSYDVKMKEKGDIPEGYSVSREKKERFSLILESASTNQTSMYLCASSLFAIQPQHFGDGTRLSIL.